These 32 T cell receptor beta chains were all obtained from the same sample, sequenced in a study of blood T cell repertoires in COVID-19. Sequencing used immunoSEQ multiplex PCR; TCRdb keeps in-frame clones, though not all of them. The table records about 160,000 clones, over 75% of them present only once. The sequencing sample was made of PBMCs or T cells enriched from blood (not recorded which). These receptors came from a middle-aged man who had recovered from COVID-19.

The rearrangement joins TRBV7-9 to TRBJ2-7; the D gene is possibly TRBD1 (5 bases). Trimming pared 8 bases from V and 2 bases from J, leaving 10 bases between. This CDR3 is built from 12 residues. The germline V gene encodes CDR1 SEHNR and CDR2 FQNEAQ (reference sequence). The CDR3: CASCRRAYEQYV. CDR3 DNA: TGTGCCAGCTGCCGCAGGGCCTACGAGCAGTACGTC.

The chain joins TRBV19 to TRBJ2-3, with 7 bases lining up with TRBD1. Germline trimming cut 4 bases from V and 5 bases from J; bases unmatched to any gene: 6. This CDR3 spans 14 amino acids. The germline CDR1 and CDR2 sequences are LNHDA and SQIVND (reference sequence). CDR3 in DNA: TGTGCCAGTAGTACCACCTGGACAGGAGATACGCAGTATTTT. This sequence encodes CASSTTWTGDTQYF. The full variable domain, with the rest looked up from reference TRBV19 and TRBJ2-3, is DGGITQSPKYLFRKEGQNVTLSCEQNLNHDAMYWYRQDPGQGLRLIYYSQIVNDFQKGDIAEGYSVSREKKESFPLTVTSAQKNPTAFYLCASSTTWTGDTQYFGPGTRLTVL.

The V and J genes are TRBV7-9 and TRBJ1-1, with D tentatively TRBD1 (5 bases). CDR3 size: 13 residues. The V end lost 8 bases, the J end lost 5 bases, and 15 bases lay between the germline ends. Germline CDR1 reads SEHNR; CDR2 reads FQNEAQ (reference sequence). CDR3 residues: CASGGFMGTEAFF. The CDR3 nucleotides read TGTGCCAGCGGGGGGTTTATGGGAACTGAAGCTTTCTTT.

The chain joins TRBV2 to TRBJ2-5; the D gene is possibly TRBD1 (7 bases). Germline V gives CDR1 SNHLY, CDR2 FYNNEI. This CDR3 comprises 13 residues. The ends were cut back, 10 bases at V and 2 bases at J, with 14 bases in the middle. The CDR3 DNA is TGTGCCACAGGGGGGCTGGCTCAAGAGACCCAGTACTTC. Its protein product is CATGGLAQETQYF.

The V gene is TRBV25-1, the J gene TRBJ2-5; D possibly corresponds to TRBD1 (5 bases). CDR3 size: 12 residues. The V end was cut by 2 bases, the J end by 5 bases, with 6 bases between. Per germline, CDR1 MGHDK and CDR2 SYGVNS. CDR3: CASSEGAETQYF. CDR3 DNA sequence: TGTGCCAGCAGTGAAGGGGCTGAGACCCAGTACTTC.

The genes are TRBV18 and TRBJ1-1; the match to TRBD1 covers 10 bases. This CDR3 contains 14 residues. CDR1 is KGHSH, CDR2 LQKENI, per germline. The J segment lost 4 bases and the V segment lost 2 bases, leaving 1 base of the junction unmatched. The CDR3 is CASSPGTGATEAFF. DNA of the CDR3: TGTGCCAGCTCACCAGGGACAGGGGCCACTGAAGCTTTCTTT.

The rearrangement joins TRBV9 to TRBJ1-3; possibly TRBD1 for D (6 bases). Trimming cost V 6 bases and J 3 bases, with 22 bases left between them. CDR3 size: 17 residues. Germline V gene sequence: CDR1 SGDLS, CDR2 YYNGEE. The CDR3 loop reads CASNYWGGGGCGNTIYF. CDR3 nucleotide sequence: TGTGCCAGCAACTATTGGGGTGGTGGGGGCTGTGGAAACACCATATATTTT. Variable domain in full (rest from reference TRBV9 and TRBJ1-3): DSGVTQTPKHLITATGQRVTLRCSPRSGDLSVYWYQQSLDQGLQFLIQYYNGEERAKGNILERFSAQQFPDLHSELNLSSLELGDSALYFCASNYWGGGGCGNTIYFGEGSWLTVV.

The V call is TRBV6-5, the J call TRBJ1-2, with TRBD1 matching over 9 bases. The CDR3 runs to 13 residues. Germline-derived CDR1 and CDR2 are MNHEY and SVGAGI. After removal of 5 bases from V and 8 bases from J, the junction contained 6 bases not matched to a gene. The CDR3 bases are TGTGCCAGCAGTAGGGGACAGGGATGGGGCTACACCTTC. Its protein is CASSRGQGWGYTF.

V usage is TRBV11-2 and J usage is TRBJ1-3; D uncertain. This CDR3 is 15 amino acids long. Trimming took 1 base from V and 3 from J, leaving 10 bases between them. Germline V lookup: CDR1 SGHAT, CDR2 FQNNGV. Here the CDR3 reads CASSLGSSGGNTIYF. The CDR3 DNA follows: TGTGCCAGCAGCTTAGGGAGCTCGGGTGGAAACACCATATATTTT.

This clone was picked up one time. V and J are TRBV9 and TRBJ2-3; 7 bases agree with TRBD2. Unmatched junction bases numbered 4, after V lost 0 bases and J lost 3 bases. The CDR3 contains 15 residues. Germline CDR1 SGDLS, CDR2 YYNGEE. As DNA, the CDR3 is TGTGCCAGCAGCGTAGACAGCGGGGAGACAGATACGCAGTATTTT. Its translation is CASSVDSGETDTQYF.

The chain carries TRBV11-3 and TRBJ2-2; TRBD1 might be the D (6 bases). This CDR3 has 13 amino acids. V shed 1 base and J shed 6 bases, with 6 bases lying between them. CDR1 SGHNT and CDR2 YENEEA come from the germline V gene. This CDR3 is CASSLGGPGELFF. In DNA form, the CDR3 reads TGTGCCAGCAGCTTAGGGGGGCCCGGGGAGCTGTTTTTT.

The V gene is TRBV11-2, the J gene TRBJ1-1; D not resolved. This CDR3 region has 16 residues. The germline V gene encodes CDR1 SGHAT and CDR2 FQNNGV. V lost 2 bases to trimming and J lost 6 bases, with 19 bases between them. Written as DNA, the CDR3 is TGTGCCAGCAGCTTACTCAGACCCGCCGGAGGCGCTGAAGCTTTCTTT. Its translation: CASSLLRPAGGAEAFF.

The CDR3 sequence is CASSASTGTGTSGTSYNSPLHF. The DNA of the CDR3 is TGTGCCAGCAGCGCATCGACCGGGACAGGGACATCGGGAACCTCCTATAATTCACCCCTCCACTTT. The chain carries TRBV9 and TRBJ1-6; 9 bases fit TRBD1. The V gene end was trimmed by 3 bases and the J gene end by 0 bases; junction bases not matched to a gene: 19. Germline V gives CDR1 SGDLS, CDR2 YYNGEE. The CDR3 is 22 amino acids.

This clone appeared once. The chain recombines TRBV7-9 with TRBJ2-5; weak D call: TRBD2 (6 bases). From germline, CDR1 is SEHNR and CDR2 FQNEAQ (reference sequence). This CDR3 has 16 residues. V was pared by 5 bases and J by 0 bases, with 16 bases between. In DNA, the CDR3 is TGTGCCAGCAGCGACACGGGACTGCTGTACCAAGAGACCCAGTACTTC. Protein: CASSDTGLLYQETQYF.

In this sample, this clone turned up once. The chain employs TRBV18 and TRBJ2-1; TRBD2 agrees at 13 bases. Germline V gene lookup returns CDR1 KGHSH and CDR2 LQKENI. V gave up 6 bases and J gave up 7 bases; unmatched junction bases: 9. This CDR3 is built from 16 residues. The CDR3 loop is CASSSTSGGNRNEQFF. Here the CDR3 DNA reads TGTGCCAGCTCGTCGACTAGCGGGGGGAATAGAAATGAGCAGTTCTTC.

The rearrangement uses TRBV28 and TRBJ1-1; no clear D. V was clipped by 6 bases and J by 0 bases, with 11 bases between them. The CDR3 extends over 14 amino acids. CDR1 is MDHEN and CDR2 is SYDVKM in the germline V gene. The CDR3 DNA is TGTGCCAGCAGGTCTTCAACGGTGAACACTGAAGCTTTCTTT. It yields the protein CASRSSTVNTEAFF.

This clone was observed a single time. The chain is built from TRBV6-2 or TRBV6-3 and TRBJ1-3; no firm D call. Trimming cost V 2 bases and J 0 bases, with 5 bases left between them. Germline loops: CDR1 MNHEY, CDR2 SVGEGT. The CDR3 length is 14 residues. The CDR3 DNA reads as TGTGCCAGCAGTTACGCGGGCTCTGGAAACACCATATATTTT. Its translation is CASSYAGSGNTIYF.

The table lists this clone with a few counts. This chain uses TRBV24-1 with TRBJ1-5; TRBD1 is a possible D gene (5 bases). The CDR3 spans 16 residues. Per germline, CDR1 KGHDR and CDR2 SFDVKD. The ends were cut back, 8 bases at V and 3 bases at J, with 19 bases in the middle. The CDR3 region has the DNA TGTGCCACCAAATCCCCCCGGGACTCTCACAATCAGCCCCAGCATTTT. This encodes CATKSPRDSHNQPQHF.

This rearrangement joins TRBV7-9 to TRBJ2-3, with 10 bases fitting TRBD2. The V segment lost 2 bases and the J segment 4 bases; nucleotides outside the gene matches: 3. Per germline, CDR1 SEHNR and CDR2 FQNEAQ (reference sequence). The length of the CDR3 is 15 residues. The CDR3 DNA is TGTGCCAGCAGCTTACTAGCGGGGGCGTCAGATACGCAGTATTTT. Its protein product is CASSLLAGASDTQYF.

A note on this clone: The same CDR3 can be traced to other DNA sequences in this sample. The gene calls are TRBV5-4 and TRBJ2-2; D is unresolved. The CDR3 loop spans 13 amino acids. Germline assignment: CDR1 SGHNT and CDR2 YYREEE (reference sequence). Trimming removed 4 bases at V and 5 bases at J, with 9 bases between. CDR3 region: CASSRGETGELFF. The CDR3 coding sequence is TGTGCCAGCAGCCGCGGCGAAACCGGGGAGCTGTTTTTT.

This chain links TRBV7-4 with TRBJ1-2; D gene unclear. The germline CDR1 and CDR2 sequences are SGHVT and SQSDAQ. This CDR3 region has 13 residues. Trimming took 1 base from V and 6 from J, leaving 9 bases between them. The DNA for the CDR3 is TGTGCCAGCAGCTTAGTTAGCCGGGATGGCTACACCTTC. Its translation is CASSLVSRDGYTF.

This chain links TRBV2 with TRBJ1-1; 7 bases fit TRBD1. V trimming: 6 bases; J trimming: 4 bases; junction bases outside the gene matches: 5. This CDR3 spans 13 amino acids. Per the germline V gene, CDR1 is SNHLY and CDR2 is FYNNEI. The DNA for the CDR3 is TGTGCCAGCAGACCGACAGGGTCCACTGAAGCTTTCTTT. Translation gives CASRPTGSTEAFF.

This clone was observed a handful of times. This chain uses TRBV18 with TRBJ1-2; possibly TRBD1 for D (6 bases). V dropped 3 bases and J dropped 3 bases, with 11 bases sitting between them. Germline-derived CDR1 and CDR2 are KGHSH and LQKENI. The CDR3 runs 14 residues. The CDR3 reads CASSPWGQDYGYTF. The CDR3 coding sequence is TGTGCCAGCTCACCTTGGGGGCAGGACTATGGCTACACCTTC.

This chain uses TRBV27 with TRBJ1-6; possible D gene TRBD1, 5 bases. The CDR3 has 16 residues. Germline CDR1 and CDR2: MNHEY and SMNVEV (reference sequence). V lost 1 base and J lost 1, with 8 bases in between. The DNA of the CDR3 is TGTGCCAGCAGTTTATTGGACAAATCCTATAATTCACCCCTCCACTTT. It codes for CASSLLDKSYNSPLHF.

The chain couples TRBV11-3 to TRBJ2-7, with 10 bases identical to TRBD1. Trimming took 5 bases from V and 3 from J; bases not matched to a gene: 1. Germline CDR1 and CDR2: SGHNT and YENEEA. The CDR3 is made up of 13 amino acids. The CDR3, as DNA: TGTGCCAGCAGCCGGACAGGGGGCTACGAGCAGTACTTC. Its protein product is CASSRTGGYEQYF.

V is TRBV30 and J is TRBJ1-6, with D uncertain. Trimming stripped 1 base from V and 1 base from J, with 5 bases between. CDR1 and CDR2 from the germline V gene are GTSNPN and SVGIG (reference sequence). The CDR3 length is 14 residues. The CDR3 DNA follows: TGTGCCTGGAGTGGAGGATCCTATAATTCACCCCTCCACTTT. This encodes CAWSGGSYNSPLHF.

The CDR3 sequence is CASSWTGGRNYGYTF. CDR3 DNA sequence: TGTGCCAGCAGTTGGACAGGGGGTAGGAACTATGGCTACACCTTC. The genes are TRBV6-5 and TRBJ1-2, with TRBD1 matching over 10 bases. V shed 4 bases and J 2 bases; nucleotides not matched to a gene: 4. Germline CDR1 MNHEY, CDR2 SVGAGI. The CDR3 extends over 15 amino acids.

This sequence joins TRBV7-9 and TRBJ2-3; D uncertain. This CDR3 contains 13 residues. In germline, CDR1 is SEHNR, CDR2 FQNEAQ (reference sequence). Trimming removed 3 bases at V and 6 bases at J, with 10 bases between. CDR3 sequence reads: CASSFLPEDTQYF. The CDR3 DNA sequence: TGTGCCAGCAGCTTTCTTCCCGAGGATACGCAGTATTTT.

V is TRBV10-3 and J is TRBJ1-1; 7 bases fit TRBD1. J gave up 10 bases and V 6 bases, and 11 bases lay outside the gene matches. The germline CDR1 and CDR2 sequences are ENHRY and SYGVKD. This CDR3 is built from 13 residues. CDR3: CAIRPEGGGRAFF. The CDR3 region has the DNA TGTGCCATCAGGCCCGAAGGGGGCGGGCGAGCTTTCTTT.

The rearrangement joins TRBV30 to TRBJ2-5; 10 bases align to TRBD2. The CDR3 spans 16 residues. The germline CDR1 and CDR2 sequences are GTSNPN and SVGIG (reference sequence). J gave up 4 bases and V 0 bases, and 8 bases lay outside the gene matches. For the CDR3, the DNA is TGTGCCTGGAGTGTTTCAGCGGGGGGGATGGGAGAGACCCAGTACTTC. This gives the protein CAWSVSAGGMGETQYF.

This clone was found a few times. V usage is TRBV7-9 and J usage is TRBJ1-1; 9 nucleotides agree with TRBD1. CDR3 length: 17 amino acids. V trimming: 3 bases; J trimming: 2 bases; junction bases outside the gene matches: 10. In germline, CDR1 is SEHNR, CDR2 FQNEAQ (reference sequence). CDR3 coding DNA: TGTGCCAGCAGCTTCACAGGGGGCGCAGGGAAAAACACTGAAGCTTTCTTT. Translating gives CASSFTGGAGKNTEAFF.

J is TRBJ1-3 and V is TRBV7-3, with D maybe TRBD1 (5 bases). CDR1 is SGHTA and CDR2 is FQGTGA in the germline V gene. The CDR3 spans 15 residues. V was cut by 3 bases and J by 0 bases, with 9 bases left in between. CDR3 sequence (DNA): TGTGCCAGCAGCTTGGCGGGGGGCTCTGGAAACACCATATATTTT. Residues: CASSLAGGSGNTIYF.